The source of this TCR beta chain is a study of Graves' ophthalmopathy and Graves' hyperthyroidism. At the level of the study: Peripheral blood sampling preceded any treatment and occurred at initial diagnosis. Points from the study as a whole: Blood also harbored most expanded thyroid clonotypes above 0.001 frequency.

CDR3 regions of TCR beta were amplified from RNA transcripts. Scientists carried out first-round RT-PCR using HTBI primers and then a second-round multiplex PCR. MiXCR was run by TCRdb on the multiplex PCR reads, yielding one entry per CDR3 protein. Found here are roughly 610,000 distinct CDR3 sequences, roughly 20% of them singletons; the top ten hold more than 5.5%. The CDR3 runs 16 residues. CDR1 and CDR2 from the germline V gene are DFQATT and SNEGSKA (reference sequence). The V gene end was trimmed by 3 bases and the J gene end by 0 bases; junction bases not matched to a gene: 7. Concerning this clonotype: What it binds is unknown.

Participants with hyperthyroidism, aged 18 to 65, were newly diagnosed with under 2 months' duration. It was from 9.5 to 10 ml of fresh peripheral blood that the PBMCs came. The receptor was derived from a woman aged 18-29 years with stable Graves' hyperthyroidism. Some clones in this sample may be carry-over from other donors' samples. Sequencing input: peripheral blood. The rearrangement links TRBV20-1 to TRBJ1-1, with 10 bases matching TRBD1. The CDR3 DNA sequence: TGCAGTGCTAGTCCAATTGACAGGGGGCTGAACACTGAAGCTTTCTTT. This sequence encodes CSASPIDRGLNTEAFF.